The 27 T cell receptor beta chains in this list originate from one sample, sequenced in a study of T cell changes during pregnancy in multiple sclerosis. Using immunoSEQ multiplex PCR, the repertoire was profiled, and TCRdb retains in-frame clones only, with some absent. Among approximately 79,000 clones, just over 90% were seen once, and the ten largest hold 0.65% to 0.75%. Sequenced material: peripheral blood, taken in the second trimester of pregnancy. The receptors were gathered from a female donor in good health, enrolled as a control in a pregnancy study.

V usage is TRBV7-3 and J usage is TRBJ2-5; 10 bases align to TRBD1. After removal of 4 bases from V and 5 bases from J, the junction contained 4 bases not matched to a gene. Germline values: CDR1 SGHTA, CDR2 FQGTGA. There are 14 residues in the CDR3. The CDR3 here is CASSSGTGVETQYF. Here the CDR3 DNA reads TGTGCCAGCAGCTCCGGGACAGGGGTGGAGACCCAGTACTTC.

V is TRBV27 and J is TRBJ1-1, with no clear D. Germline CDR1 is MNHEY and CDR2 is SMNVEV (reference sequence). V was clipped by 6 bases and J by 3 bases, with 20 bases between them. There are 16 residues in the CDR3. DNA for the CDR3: TGTGCCAGCAGAGGGAGTCCCGGGGTGTGGGACACTGAAGCTTTCTTT. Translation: CASRGSPGVWDTEAFF.

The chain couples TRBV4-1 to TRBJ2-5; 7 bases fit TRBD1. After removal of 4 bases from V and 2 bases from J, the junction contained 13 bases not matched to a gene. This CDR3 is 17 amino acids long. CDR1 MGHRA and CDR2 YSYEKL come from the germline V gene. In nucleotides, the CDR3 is TGCGCCAGCAGCCCCCAGGGCATGGGACAGAATCAAGAGACCCAGTACTTC. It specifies CASSPQGMGQNQETQYF.

In nucleotides, the CDR3 is TGTGCCAGCACCCGAGACAGGGAAACTGGAAACACCATATATTTT. It is translated as CASTRDRETGNTIYF. The chain has TRBV2 and TRBJ1-3; 7 bases are a match to TRBD1. Germline V lookup: CDR1 SNHLY, CDR2 FYNNEI. V trimming: 7 bases; J trimming: 2 bases; junction bases outside the gene matches: 8. The CDR3 is 15 residues long.

Here the CDR3 reads CASSRVVQGEQYF. As DNA, the CDR3 is TGTGCCAGCAGTCGAGTAGTACAGGGTGAGCAGTACTTC. V and J are TRBV14 and TRBJ2-7; tentatively, D is TRBD1 (6 bases). CDR1 SGHDN and CDR2 FVKESK come from the germline V gene. The V gene lost 6 bases and the J gene lost 7 bases, with 16 bases spanning the gap. The CDR3 length is 13 residues.

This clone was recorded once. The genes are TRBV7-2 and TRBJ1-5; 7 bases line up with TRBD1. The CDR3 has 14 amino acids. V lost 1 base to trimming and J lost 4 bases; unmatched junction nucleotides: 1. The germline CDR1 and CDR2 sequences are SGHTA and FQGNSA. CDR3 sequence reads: CASSLDRGNQPQHF. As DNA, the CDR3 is TGTGCCAGCAGCTTAGACAGGGGAAATCAGCCCCAGCATTTT.

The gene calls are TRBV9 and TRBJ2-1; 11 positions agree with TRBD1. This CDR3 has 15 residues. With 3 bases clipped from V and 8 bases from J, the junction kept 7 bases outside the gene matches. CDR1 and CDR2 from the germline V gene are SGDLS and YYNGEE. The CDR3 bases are TGTGCCAGCAGCGGTACCGGGGACAGGGGGTATGAGCAGTTCTTC. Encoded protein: CASSGTGDRGYEQFF. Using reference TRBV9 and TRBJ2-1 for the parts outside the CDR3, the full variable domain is DSGVTQTPKHLITATGQRVTLRCSPRSGDLSVYWYQQSLDQGLQFLIQYYNGEERAKGNILERFSAQQFPDLHSELNLSSLELGDSALYFCASSGTGDRGYEQFFGPGTRLTVL.

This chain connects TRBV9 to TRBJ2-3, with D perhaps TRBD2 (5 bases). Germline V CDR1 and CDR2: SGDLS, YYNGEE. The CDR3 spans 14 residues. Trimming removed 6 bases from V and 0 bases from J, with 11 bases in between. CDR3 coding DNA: TGTGCCAGCACCTCCGGGATGAGCACAGATACGCAGTATTTT. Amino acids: CASTSGMSTDTQYF.

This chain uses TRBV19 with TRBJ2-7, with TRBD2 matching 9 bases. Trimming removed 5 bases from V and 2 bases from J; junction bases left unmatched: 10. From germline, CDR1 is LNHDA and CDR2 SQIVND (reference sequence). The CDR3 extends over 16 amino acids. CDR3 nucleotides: TGTGCCAGTAGTGAAGCCCCAGCGGGGGGCCCCTACGAGCAGTACTTC. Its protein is CASSEAPAGGPYEQYF.

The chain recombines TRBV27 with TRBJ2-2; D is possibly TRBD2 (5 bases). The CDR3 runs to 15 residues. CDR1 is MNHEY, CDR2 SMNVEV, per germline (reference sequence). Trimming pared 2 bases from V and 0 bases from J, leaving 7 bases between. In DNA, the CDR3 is TGTGCCAGCAGTTTACGGGGTGCGAACACCGGGGAGCTGTTTTTT. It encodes CASSLRGANTGELFF.

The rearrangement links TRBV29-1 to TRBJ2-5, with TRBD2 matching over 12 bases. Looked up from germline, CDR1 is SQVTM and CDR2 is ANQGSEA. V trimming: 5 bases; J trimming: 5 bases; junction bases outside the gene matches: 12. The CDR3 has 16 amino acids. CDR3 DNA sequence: TGCAGCGTTACCCCGCGCCCTAGCGGGGGGGAGGAGACCCAGTACTTC. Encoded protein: CSVTPRPSGGEETQYF.

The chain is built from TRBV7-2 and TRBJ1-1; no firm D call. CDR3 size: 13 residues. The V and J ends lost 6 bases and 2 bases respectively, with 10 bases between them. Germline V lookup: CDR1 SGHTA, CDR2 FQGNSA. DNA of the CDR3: TGTGCCAGCAGGGGTGAGGCCAACACTGAAGCTTTCTTT. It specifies CASRGEANTEAFF.

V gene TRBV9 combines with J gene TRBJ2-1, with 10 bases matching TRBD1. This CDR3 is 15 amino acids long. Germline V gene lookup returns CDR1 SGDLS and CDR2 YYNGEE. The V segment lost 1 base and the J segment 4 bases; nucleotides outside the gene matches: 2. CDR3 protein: CASSVRTGGYNEQFF. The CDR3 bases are TGTGCCAGCAGCGTAAGGACAGGGGGGTACAATGAGCAGTTCTTC.

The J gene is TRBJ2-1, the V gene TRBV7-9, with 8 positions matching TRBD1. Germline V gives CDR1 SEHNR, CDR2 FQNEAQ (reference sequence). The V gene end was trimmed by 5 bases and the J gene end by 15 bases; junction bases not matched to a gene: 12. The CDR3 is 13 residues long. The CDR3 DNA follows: TGTGCCAGCAGCATAGAGATCGGACAGGGACCGTTCTTC. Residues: CASSIEIGQGPFF.

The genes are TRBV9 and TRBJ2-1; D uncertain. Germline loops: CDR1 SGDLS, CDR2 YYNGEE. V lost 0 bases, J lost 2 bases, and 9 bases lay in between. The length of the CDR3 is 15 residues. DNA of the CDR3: TGTGCCAGCAGCGTAGGGAGTGGCGCCTACAATGAGCAGTTCTTC. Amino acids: CASSVGSGAYNEQFF.

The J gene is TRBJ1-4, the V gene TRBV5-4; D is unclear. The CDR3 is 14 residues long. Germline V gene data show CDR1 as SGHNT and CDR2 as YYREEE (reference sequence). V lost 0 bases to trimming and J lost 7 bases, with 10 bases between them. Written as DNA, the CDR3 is TGTGCCAGCAGCTTGGGAGGGTATAGTGAAAAACTGTTTTTT. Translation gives CASSLGGYSEKLFF. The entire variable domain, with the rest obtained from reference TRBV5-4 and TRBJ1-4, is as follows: ETGVTQSPTHLIKTRGQQVTLRCSSQSGHNTVSWYQQALGQGPQFIFQYYREEENGRGNFPPRFSGLQFPNYSSELNVNALELDDSALYLCASSLGGYSEKLFFGSGTQLSVL.

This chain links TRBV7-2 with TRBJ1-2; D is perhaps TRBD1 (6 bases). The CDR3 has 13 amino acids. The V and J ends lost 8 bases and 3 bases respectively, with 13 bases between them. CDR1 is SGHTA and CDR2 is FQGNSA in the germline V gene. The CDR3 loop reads CASGRGGDYGYTF. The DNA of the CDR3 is TGTGCCAGCGGGCGAGGGGGGGACTATGGCTACACCTTC.

The CDR3 bases are TGTGCCAGCAGCCTAGCGGGGGGGCCGACAGATACGCAGTATTTT. The encoded protein is CASSLAGGPTDTQYF. The rearrangement uses TRBV9 and TRBJ2-3; 12 bases map to TRBD2. CDR1 and CDR2 from the germline V gene are SGDLS and YYNGEE. Trimming cost V 4 bases and J 3 bases; bases outside gene matches: 3. The CDR3 is 15 amino acids.

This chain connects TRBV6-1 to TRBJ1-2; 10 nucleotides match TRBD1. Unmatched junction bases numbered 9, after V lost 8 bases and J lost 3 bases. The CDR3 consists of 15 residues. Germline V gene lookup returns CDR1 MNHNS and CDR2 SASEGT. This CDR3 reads CASLLGTGAHYGYTF. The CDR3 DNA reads TGTGCCAGCCTACTAGGGACAGGGGCACACTATGGCTACACCTTC.

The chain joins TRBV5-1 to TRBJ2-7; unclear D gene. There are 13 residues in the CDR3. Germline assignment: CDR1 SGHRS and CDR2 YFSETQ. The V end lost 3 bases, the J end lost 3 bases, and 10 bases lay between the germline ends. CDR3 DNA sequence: TGCGCCAGCAGCTGGAGCTCGAGCTACGAGCAGTACTTC. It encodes CASSWSSSYEQYF.

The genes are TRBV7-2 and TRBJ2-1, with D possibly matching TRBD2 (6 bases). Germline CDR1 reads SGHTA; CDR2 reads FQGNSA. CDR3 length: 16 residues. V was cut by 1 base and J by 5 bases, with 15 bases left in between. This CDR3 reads CASSLVGQGLNNEQFF. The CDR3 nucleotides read TGTGCCAGCAGCTTAGTAGGCCAGGGACTTAACAATGAGCAGTTCTTC.

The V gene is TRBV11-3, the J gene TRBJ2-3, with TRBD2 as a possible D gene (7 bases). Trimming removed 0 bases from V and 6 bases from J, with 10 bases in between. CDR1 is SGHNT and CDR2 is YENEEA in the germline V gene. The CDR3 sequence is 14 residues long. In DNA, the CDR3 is TGTGCCAGCAGCTTAGAGGGGGGGCTGGATACGCAGTATTTT. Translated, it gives CASSLEGGLDTQYF.

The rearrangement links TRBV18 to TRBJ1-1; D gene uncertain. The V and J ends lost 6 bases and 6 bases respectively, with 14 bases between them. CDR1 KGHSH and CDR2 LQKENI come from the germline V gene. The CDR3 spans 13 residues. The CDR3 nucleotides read TGTGCCAGCTCCCGTAACGGGGAGGCTGAAGCTTTCTTT. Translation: CASSRNGEAEAFF.

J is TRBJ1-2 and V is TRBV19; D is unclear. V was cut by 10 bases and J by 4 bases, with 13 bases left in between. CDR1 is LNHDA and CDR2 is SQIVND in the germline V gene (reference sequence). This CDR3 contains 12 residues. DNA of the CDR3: TGTGCCACTGAGGGAGGAACCTATGGCTACACCTTC. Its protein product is CATEGGTYGYTF. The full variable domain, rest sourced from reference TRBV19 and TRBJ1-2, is DGGITQSPKYLFRKEGQNVTLSCEQNLNHDAMYWYRQDPGQGLRLIYYSQIVNDFQKGDIAEGYSVSREKKESFPLTVTSAQKNPTAFYLCATEGGTYGYTFGSGTRLTVV.

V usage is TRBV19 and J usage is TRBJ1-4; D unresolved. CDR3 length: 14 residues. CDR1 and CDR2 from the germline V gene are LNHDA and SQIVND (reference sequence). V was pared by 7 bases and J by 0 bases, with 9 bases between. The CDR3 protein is CASKRVATNEKLFF. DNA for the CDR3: TGTGCCAGTAAACGGGTTGCAACTAATGAAAAACTGTTTTTT. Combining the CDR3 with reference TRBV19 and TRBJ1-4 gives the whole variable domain DGGITQSPKYLFRKEGQNVTLSCEQNLNHDAMYWYRQDPGQGLRLIYYSQIVNDFQKGDIAEGYSVSREKKESFPLTVTSAQKNPTAFYLCASKRVATNEKLFFGSGTQLSVL.

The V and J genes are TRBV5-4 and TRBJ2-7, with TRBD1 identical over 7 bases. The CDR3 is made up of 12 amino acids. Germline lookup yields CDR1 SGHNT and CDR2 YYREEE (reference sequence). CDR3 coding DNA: TGTGCCAGCAGCTCGAGTTCCGGGACAGTTCGGGTC. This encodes CASSSSSGTVRV.

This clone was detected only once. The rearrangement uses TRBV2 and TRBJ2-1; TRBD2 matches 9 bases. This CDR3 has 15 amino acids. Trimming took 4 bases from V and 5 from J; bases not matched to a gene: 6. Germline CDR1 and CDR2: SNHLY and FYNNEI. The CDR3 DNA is TGTGCCAGCAGTGTCTTGCGGGGGGGTAACAATGAGCAGTTCTTC. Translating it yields CASSVLRGGNNEQFF. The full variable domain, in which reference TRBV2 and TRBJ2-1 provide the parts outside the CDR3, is EPEVTQTPSHQVTQMGQEVILRCVPISNHLYFYWYRQILGQKVEFLVSFYNNEISEKSEIFDDQFSVERPDGSNFTLKIRSTKLEDSAMYFCASSVLRGGNNEQFFGPGTRLTVL.